What follows are 30 T cell receptor beta chains derived from one specimen sequenced in a study of T cell changes during pregnancy in multiple sclerosis. Data came from immunoSEQ multiplex PCR; TCRdb stores just in-frame clones and leaves some out. The sample lists about 47,000 clones; around 93% were seen once. Sequenced material: peripheral blood, taken in the second trimester of pregnancy. These receptors all stem from a female donor with multiple sclerosis, enrolled in a pregnancy study.

V gene TRBV11-2 combines with J gene TRBJ2-7; the D gene is possibly TRBD1 (5 bases). The CDR3 totals 12 residues. With 5 bases removed from V and 3 bases from J, the gap between germline ends came to 8 bases. Germline V lookup: CDR1 SGHAT, CDR2 FQNNGV. In DNA form, the CDR3 reads TGTGCCAGCAGCCCTACAGGCTACGAGCAGTACTTC. It codes for CASSPTGYEQYF.

The rearrangement joins TRBV6-1 to TRBJ1-1; no definite D call. Trimming removed 2 bases at V and 5 bases at J, with 24 bases between. The CDR3 length is 18 residues. CDR1 is MNHNS, CDR2 SASEGT, per germline. The CDR3 nucleotides are TGTGCCAGCAGTGAATTAAGTCTGAATGTCAGAGGGTTGACTGAAGCTTTCTTT. Translation: CASSELSLNVRGLTEAFF.

The table lists this clone with a few counts. This chain connects TRBV14 to TRBJ2-2; TRBD2 might be the D (5 bases). The CDR3 is made up of 15 amino acids. Trimming took off 5 bases at V and 1 base at J, with 11 bases between the two ends. Looked up from germline, CDR1 is SGHDN and CDR2 is FVKESK. CDR3 protein: CASSSQRWNTGELFF. The CDR3 DNA is TGTGCCAGCAGCTCACAGCGGTGGAACACCGGGGAGCTGTTTTTT.

J is TRBJ1-1 and V is TRBV5-5, with 10 positions matching TRBD1. This CDR3 has 16 amino acids. Germline V gives CDR1 SGHKS, CDR2 YYEKEE (reference sequence). V shed 4 bases and J 3 bases; nucleotides not matched to a gene: 9. CDR3 DNA sequence: TGTGCCAGCAGCCGTGTTGACAGGGGGCGAGACACTGAAGCTTTCTTT. Translated: CASSRVDRGRDTEAFF.

V is TRBV27 and J is TRBJ1-2; the match to TRBD1 covers 8 bases. CDR1 and CDR2 from the germline V gene are MNHEY and SMNVEV (reference sequence). J was trimmed by 1 base and V by 3 bases; bases with no gene match: 10. This CDR3 region has 17 residues. The CDR3 loop is CASSFTPGQAVNYGYTF. For the CDR3, the DNA is TGTGCCAGCAGTTTTACTCCGGGACAGGCGGTTAACTATGGCTACACCTTC.

This rearrangement joins TRBV6-1 to TRBJ2-2; 7 bases agree with TRBD2. There are 14 residues in the CDR3. Trimming at V came to 5 bases and at J to 5 bases, leaving 5 bases not matched to a gene. Germline V CDR1 and CDR2: MNHNS, SASEGT. CDR3 DNA sequence: TGTGCCAGCAGTTCTCTTAGCGGGACCGGGGAGCTGTTTTTT. Its protein is CASSSLSGTGELFF.

This clone was detected only once. The genes are TRBV9 and TRBJ2-5, with a tentative D call TRBD1 (7 bases). V lost 0 bases and J lost 0, with 15 bases in between. CDR1 SGDLS and CDR2 YYNGEE come from the germline V gene. The CDR3 extends over 17 amino acids. The CDR3 DNA follows: TGTGCCAGCAGCGTAGCTTGGGCAGGGGGGAACCAAGAGACCCAGTACTTC. Amino acid sequence: CASSVAWAGGNQETQYF.

The V call is TRBV15, the J call TRBJ2-7, with TRBD2 matching over 9 bases. The J segment lost 6 bases and the V segment lost 6 bases, leaving 9 bases of the junction unmatched. Germline values: CDR1 LNHNV, CDR2 YYDKDF (reference sequence). This CDR3 has 14 amino acids. The CDR3 reads CATSAGGPPLEQYF. The CDR3 DNA sequence: TGTGCCACCAGTGCGGGAGGGCCACCACTCGAGCAGTACTTC.

The chain has TRBV5-6 and TRBJ1-5, with 10 positions matching TRBD1. The V gene's germline CDR1 is SGHDT and CDR2 YYEEEE. The CDR3 is made up of 16 amino acids. Trimming at V came to 0 bases and at J to 7 bases, leaving 7 bases not matched to a gene. The CDR3 DNA reads TGTGCCAGCAGCTTGGGACAGGGGGCACCGAAGCAGCCCCAGCATTTT. Translation: CASSLGQGAPKQPQHF. The whole variable domain, remainder taken from reference TRBV5-6 and TRBJ1-5, is DAGVTQSPTHLIKTRGQQVTLRCSPKSGHDTVSWYQQALGQGPQFIFQYYEEEERQRGNFPDRFSGHQFPNYSSELNVNALLLGDSALYLCASSLGQGAPKQPQHFGDGTRLSIL.

The chain combines TRBV2 with TRBJ1-4; 8 bases are a match to TRBD1. The trim removed 6 bases at V and 0 bases at J, leaving 3 bases unmatched. The CDR3 covers 15 residues. CDR1 is SNHLY and CDR2 is FYNNEI in the germline V gene. For the CDR3, the DNA is TGTGCCAGCAGCGGACAGGGATCAACTAATGAAAAACTGTTTTTT. Amino acid sequence: CASSGQGSTNEKLFF.

The V call is TRBV2, the J call TRBJ2-5; 9 nucleotides match TRBD2. The CDR3 loop spans 17 amino acids. V shed 3 bases and J 5 bases; nucleotides not matched to a gene: 13. Germline V gives CDR1 SNHLY, CDR2 FYNNEI. CDR3 sequence (DNA): TGTGCCAGCAGTGAGCGACGGGCTAGCGGGATCCTGGAGACCCAGTACTTC. Translated, it gives CASSERRASGILETQYF.

The chain uses TRBV7-9 and TRBJ1-5; 7 bases are shared with TRBD1. Per germline, CDR1 SEHNR and CDR2 FQNEAQ (reference sequence). CDR3 length: 15 residues. The V gene end was trimmed by 2 bases and the J gene end by 2 bases; junction bases not matched to a gene: 3. The CDR3 sequence: CASSLTGDGNQPQHF. DNA for the CDR3: TGTGCCAGCAGCTTAACAGGGGACGGCAATCAGCCCCAGCATTTT.

CDR3 protein: CSPMVGGVQETQYF. The CDR3 DNA is TGCAGCCCCATGGTCGGCGGGGTGCAAGAGACCCAGTACTTC. The V and J genes are TRBV29-1 and TRBJ2-5; tentative D call: TRBD2 (6 bases). Trimming stripped 8 bases from V and 2 bases from J, with 18 bases between. The CDR3 spans 14 residues. Per germline, CDR1 SQVTM and CDR2 ANQGSEA.

The chain is built from TRBV7-2 and TRBJ2-3, with TRBD1 matching over 11 bases. J was trimmed by 4 bases and V by 5 bases; bases with no gene match: 5. Germline V gives CDR1 SGHTA, CDR2 FQGNSA. The CDR3 has 15 amino acids. The CDR3 DNA reads as TGTGCCAGCAGCATCGGGACAGGGGGACCAGATACGCAGTATTTT. Amino acids: CASSIGTGGPDTQYF.

The J gene is TRBJ2-2, the V gene TRBV5-4, with 9 bases lining up with TRBD2. The CDR3 length is 16 residues. V trimming: 0 bases; J trimming: 3 bases; junction bases outside the gene matches: 3. Germline V gives CDR1 SGHNT, CDR2 YYREEE (reference sequence). The chain's CDR3 is CASSLGLAGHTGELFF. In nucleotides, the CDR3 is TGTGCCAGCAGCTTGGGCCTAGCGGGGCACACCGGGGAGCTGTTTTTT.

This chain connects TRBV2 to TRBJ1-2; D is uncertain. Germline values: CDR1 SNHLY, CDR2 FYNNEI. This CDR3 has 12 amino acids. V shed 8 bases and J shed 4 bases, with 11 bases lying between them. The CDR3 nucleotides read TGTGCCAGCGTAGCTTACCTCTATGGCTACACCTTC. Its protein product is CASVAYLYGYTF.

The rearrangement joins TRBV29-1 to TRBJ2-1; TRBD2 agrees at 13 bases. The V and J ends lost 6 bases and 4 bases, in that order; junction bases with no gene match: 6. The germline gives CDR1 SQVTM, CDR2 ANQGSEA. This CDR3 has 15 amino acids. CDR3 amino acids: CSVAGTSGTYNEQFF. CDR3 nucleotide sequence: TGCAGCGTAGCCGGGACTAGCGGGACATACAATGAGCAGTTCTTC.

This clone has only one observation. The chain links TRBV4-3 to TRBJ2-1, with a tentative D call TRBD2 (6 bases). Germline CDR1 LGHNA, CDR2 YSLEER. V dropped 2 bases and J dropped 3 bases, with 11 bases sitting between them. The CDR3 extends over 15 amino acids. The CDR3 DNA reads as TGCGCCAGCAGCCAATCCGGGACTCACTACAATGAGCAGTTCTTC. Translated, it gives CASSQSGTHYNEQFF.

Comment on this clone: Compared with germline, one end of the junction differs, possibly owing to a read error. The chain employs TRBV6-6 and TRBJ2-1; the D gene is possibly TRBD2 (6 bases). The CDR3 runs to 13 residues. Germline CDR1 is MNHNY and CDR2 is SVGAGI (reference sequence). CDR3 in DNA: TGTGCCACCAGTATGGGTAGCGGCTATGAGCAGTTCTTC. Translation: CATSMGSGYEQFF.

The CDR3: CASSDTSGSYNEQFF. CDR3 nucleotides: TGTGCCAGCAGCGATACTAGCGGGAGTTACAATGAGCAGTTCTTC. The J gene is TRBJ2-1, the V gene TRBV7-3; 11 nucleotides align to TRBD2. V dropped 5 bases and J dropped 4; count of bases not matched to a gene: 4. CDR3 size: 15 residues. Per germline, CDR1 SGHTA and CDR2 FQGTGA.

The V and J genes are TRBV7-2 and TRBJ1-2; D gene unclear. The CDR3 sequence is 14 residues long. V was pared by 1 base and J by 5 bases, with 11 bases between. Germline values: CDR1 SGHTA, CDR2 FQGNSA. The CDR3 nucleotides read TGTGCCAGCAGCTTAGGGTTGGGCGGGTATGGCTACACCTTC. Translation gives CASSLGLGGYGYTF.

The rearrangement links TRBV7-6 to TRBJ2-3; TRBD2 matches 9 bases. The V and J ends lost 5 bases and 2 bases, in that order; junction bases with no gene match: 5. The CDR3 consists of 15 residues. Germline CDR1 SGHVS, CDR2 FNYEAQ. The CDR3 loop is CASSKLAGATDTQYF. CDR3 DNA: TGTGCCAGCAGCAAGTTAGCGGGAGCCACAGATACGCAGTATTTT.

This clone was seen just once. The chain links TRBV15 to TRBJ2-7; D not resolved. V lost 5 bases and J lost 4, with 12 bases in between. The CDR3 runs to 13 residues. CDR1 is LNHNV, CDR2 YYDKDF, per germline (reference sequence). CDR3 sequence (DNA): TGTGCCACCAGCTATAGTCGAGTTTACGAGCAGTACTTC. Its protein product is CATSYSRVYEQYF. Full variable domain (missing parts from reference TRBV15 and TRBJ2-7): DAMVIQNPRYQVTQFGKPVTLSCSQTLNHNVMYWYQQKSSQAPKLLFHYYDKDFNNEADTPDNFQSRRPNTSFCFLDIRSPGLGDTAMYLCATSYSRVYEQYFGPGTRLTVT.

The chain uses TRBV29-1 and TRBJ2-7; maybe TRBD1 (7 bases). The length of the CDR3 is 16 residues. The V end lost 3 bases, the J end lost 4 bases, and 22 bases lay between the germline ends. Germline values: CDR1 SQVTM, CDR2 ANQGSEA. CDR3 coding DNA: TGCAGCGTTGAGGATCGACAGGGAGGTAATGGATACGAGCAGTACTTC. Translating gives CSVEDRQGGNGYEQYF.

This chain links TRBV7-2 with TRBJ2-5; 9 bases line up with TRBD2. The CDR3 extends over 15 amino acids. J gave up 5 bases and V 6 bases, and 10 bases lay outside the gene matches. Germline V gene lookup returns CDR1 SGHTA and CDR2 FQGNSA. The CDR3 sequence is CASSRNLAGPETQYF. The CDR3 coding sequence is TGTGCCAGCAGTAGAAACCTAGCGGGACCGGAGACCCAGTACTTC.

The chain couples TRBV11-2 to TRBJ2-3; D might be TRBD2 (5 bases). The V end lost 1 base, the J end lost 8 bases, and 7 bases lay between the germline ends. The CDR3 length is 12 residues. CDR1 is SGHAT and CDR2 is FQNNGV in the germline V gene. The CDR3 spells CASSLARGTQYF. The CDR3 nucleotides are TGTGCCAGCAGCTTAGCTCGGGGTACGCAGTATTTT.

CDR3 coding DNA: TGTGCCAGCAGCATCGCAGGGTACGCCTATGGCTACACCTTC. The encoded protein is CASSIAGYAYGYTF. The chain carries TRBV5-4 and TRBJ1-2; weak D call: TRBD1 (5 bases). V was trimmed by 4 bases and J by 4 bases, leaving 14 bases between them. Germline V gene data show CDR1 as SGHNT and CDR2 as YYREEE (reference sequence). The length of the CDR3 is 14 residues.

The CDR3 region has the DNA TGTGCCAGCAGTCCCCACAGGGGGCTAGGAGGTGAAAAACTGTTTTTT. It translates to CASSPHRGLGGEKLFF. The chain combines TRBV27 with TRBJ1-4, with TRBD1 matching 9 bases. The CDR3 runs 16 residues. CDR1 MNHEY and CDR2 SMNVEV come from the germline V gene (reference sequence). V lost 5 bases and J lost 7; bases outside the gene matches: 11.

The chain joins TRBV19 to TRBJ1-2; TRBD1 matches at 8 bases. Looked up from germline, CDR1 is LNHDA and CDR2 is SQIVND (reference sequence). V was pared by 1 base and J by 5 bases, with 9 bases of the junction left unmatched. The CDR3 covers 16 residues. The CDR3: CASSIAQGATRYGYTF. In nucleotides, the CDR3 is TGTGCCAGTAGTATAGCCCAGGGGGCGACGAGATATGGCTACACCTTC.

The chain has TRBV7-2 and TRBJ2-7; 8 positions match TRBD1. After removal of 4 bases from V and 8 bases from J, the junction contained 7 bases not matched to a gene. Germline CDR1 reads SGHTA; CDR2 reads FQGNSA. The CDR3 runs to 13 residues. The CDR3, as DNA: TGTGCCAGCAGCTCGGACAGGGTAGAAAAGCAGTACTTC. Encoded protein: CASSSDRVEKQYF.